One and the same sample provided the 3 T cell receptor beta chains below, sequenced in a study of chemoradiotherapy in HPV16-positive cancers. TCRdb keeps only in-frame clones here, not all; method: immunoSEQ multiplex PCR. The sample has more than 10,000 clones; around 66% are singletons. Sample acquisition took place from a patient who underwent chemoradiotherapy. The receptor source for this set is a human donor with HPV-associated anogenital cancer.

The CDR3 bases are TGTGCCAGCAGCCCCTTAGCTTTAGGTAATGGCATTCAGTACTTC. It specifies CASSPLALGNGIQYF. V usage is TRBV9 and J usage is TRBJ2-4, with D unresolved. The V end lost 4 bases, the J end lost 9 bases, and 20 bases lay between the germline ends. CDR3 length: 15 amino acids. The germline CDR1 and CDR2 sequences are SGDLS and YYNGEE.

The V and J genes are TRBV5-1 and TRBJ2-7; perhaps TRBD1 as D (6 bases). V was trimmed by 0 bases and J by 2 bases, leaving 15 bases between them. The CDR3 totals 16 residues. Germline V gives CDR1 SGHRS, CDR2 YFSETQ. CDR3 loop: CASSLAGGRGPYEQYF. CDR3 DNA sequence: TGCGCCAGCAGCTTGGCCGGAGGCAGGGGACCCTACGAGCAGTACTTC.

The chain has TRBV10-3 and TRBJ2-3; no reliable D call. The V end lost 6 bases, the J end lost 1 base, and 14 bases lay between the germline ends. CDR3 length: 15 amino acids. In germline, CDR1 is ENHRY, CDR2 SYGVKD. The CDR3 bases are TGTGCCATCAGCCACTCCCACGGAGGCACAGATACGCAGTATTTT. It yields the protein CAISHSHGGTDTQYF.